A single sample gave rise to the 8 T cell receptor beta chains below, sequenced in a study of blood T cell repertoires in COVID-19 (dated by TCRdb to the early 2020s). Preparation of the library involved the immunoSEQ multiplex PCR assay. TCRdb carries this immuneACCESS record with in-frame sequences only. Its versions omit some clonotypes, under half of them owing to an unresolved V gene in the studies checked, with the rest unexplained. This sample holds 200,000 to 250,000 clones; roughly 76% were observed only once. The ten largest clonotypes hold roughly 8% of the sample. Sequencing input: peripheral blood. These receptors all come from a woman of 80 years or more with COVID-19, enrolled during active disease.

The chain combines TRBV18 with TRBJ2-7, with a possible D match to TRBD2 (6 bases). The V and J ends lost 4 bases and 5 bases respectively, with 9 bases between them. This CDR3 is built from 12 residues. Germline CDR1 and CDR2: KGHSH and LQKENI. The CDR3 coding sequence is TGTGCCAGCTCACGACTAGGCGACGAGCAGTACTTC. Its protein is CASSRLGDEQYF.

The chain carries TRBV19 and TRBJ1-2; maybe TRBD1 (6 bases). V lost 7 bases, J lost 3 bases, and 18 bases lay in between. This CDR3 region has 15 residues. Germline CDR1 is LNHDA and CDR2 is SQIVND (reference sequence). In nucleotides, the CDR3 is TGTGCCAGTAATTCCCCTCGGGACACCGACTATGGCTACACCTTC. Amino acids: CASNSPRDTDYGYTF.

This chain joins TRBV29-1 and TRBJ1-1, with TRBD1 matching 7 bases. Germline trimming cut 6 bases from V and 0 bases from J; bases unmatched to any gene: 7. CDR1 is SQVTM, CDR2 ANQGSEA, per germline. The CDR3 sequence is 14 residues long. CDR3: CSVTQGMMNTEAFF. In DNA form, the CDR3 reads TGCAGCGTAACACAGGGGATGATGAACACTGAAGCTTTCTTT.

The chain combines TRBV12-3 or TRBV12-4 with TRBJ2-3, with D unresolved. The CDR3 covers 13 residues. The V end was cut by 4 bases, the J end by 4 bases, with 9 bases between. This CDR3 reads CASSSSLADTQYF. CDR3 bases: TGTGCCAGCAGTTCTAGTTTAGCAGATACGCAGTATTTT.

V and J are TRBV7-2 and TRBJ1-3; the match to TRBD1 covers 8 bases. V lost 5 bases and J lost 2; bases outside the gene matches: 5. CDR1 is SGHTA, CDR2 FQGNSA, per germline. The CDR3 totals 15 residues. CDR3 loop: CASSQQGGTGNTIYF. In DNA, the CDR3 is TGTGCCAGCAGCCAACAGGGGGGAACTGGAAACACCATATATTTT. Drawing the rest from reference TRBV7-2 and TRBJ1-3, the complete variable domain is GAGVSQSPSNKVTEKGKDVELRCDPISGHTALYWYRQSLGQGLEFLIYFQGNSAPDKSGLPSDRFSAERTGGSVSTLTIQRTQQEDSAVYLCASSQQGGTGNTIYFGEGSWLTVV.

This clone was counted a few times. This CDR3 reads CASSAEQGNYYGYTF. The CDR3, as DNA: TGTGCCAGTAGCGCCGAACAGGGGAACTACTATGGCTACACCTTC. This sequence joins TRBV19 and TRBJ1-2; 7 nucleotides match TRBD1. The CDR3 runs 15 residues. CDR1 and CDR2 from the germline V gene are LNHDA and SQIVND (reference sequence). V dropped 6 bases and J dropped 3; count of bases not matched to a gene: 10.

The CDR3 DNA reads TGTGCCAGCAGCTTAGTGGGCGGCGGTCGGGGCAATGAGCAGTTCTTC. Protein: CASSLVGGGRGNEQFF. The chain has TRBV11-1 and TRBJ2-1, with D perhaps matching TRBD2 (5 bases). The V end was cut by 1 base, the J end by 6 bases, with 16 bases between. The length of the CDR3 is 16 residues. In germline, CDR1 is SGHAT, CDR2 FQDESV (reference sequence).

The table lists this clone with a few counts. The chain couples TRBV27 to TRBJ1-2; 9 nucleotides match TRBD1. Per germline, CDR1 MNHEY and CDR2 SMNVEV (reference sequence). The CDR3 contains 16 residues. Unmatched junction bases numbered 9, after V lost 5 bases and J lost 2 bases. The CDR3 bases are TGTGCCAGCAGTCCGGGGCACAGGGGGCCCAACTATGGCTACACCTTC. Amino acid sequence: CASSPGHRGPNYGYTF.